Below are 25 T cell receptor beta chains sequenced from a single sample in a study of T cells in women clearing cervical HPV infection. Sequencing was performed with immunoSEQ multiplex PCR; in TCRdb, only in-frame clones are kept and a portion is missing. The sample totals about 48,000 clones. The source material was blood buffy coat. The origin of the receptors is a woman aged 18 to 75 with a cervical HPV16 infection that either progressed to CIN3+ or cleared (not recorded which).

Incomplete CDR3 DNA: TGTGCCAGTAGTATAGGGGCGTCAACTAATGAAAAA. Protein product: CASSIGASTNEK. The whole CDR3 sequence is CASSIGASTNEKLFF. This chain links TRBV19 with TRBJ1-4; D is ambiguous. The read terminates 3 residues ahead of where the CDR3 ends, so the germline J gene completes it. The CDR3 is 15 amino acids. Trimming cost V 1 base and J 0 bases, with 6 bases left between them. CDR1 is LNHDA, CDR2 SQIVND, per germline (reference sequence).

A remark on this clone: With the read ending 3 residues before the CDR3 end, the germline J gene is used to fill in that end. The V gene is TRBV5-1, the J gene TRBJ1-5; maybe TRBD1 (6 bases). The CDR3 length is 14 residues. Germline V CDR1 and CDR2: SGHRS, YFSETQ. Trimming took 4 bases from V and 9 from J, leaving 17 bases between them. The DNA read from the CDR3 is TGCGCCAGCAGCCCGTACCCTGACAGGCCGCCC. Its protein is CASSPYPDRPP. In full, the CDR3 reads CASSPYPDRPPQHF. The complete variable domain, with remaining parts taken from reference TRBV5-1 and TRBJ1-5, reads KAGVTQTPRYLIKTRGQQVTLSCSPISGHRSVSWYQQTPGQGLQFLFEYFSETQRNKGNFPGRFSGRQFSNSRSEMNVSTLELGDSALYLCASSPYPDRPPQHFGDGTRLSIL.

To note about this clone: The sequence runs out 3 residues before the end of the CDR3; the remainder is reconstructed from the germline J gene. The chain has TRBV4-2 and TRBJ1-1; D is possibly TRBD1 (5 bases). Trimming cost V 4 bases and J 4 bases, with 10 bases left between them. Germline V gene sequence: CDR1 LGHNA, CDR2 YNFKEQ. This CDR3 spans 13 amino acids. This CDR3 reads CASSRGEGTEAFF. Incomplete CDR3 DNA: TGTGCCAGCAGCCGGGGGGAAGGCACTGAA.

As to this clone: The sequenced fragment ends 3 residues before the CDR3 boundary, so the rest is inferred from the germline J gene. The genes are TRBV7-6 and TRBJ1-3, with D tentatively TRBD1 (5 bases). This CDR3 has 18 amino acids. With 2 bases removed from V and 2 bases from J, the gap between germline ends came to 19 bases. Germline V gene data show CDR1 as SGHVS and CDR2 as FNYEAQ. The covered CDR3 bases are TGTGCCAGCAGCTTATATCGCTGGGGGGGGGTGACTGGAAACACC. This gives the protein CASSLYRWGGVTGNT. The full CDR3 reads CASSLYRWGGVTGNTIYF. The whole variable domain, filled in from reference TRBV7-6 and TRBJ1-3, reads GAGVSQSPRYKVTKRGQDVALRCDPISGHVSLYWYRQALGQGPEFLTYFNYEAQQDKSGLPNDRFSAERPEGSISTLTIQRTEQRDSAMYRCASSLYRWGGVTGNTIYFGEGSWLTVV.

As concerns this clone: The read is 3 residues too short to cover the CDR3 end, so that end is filled in from the germline J gene. The chain is built from TRBV5-1 and TRBJ2-2; D not resolved. The V end was cut by 1 base, the J end by 0 bases, with 10 bases between. The germline V gene encodes CDR1 SGHRS and CDR2 YFSETQ. The CDR3 is 16 amino acids. CDR3 DNA (partial): TGCGCCAGCAGCTTGACGGTTATTACGAACACCGGGGAG. This encodes CASSLTVITNTGE. In full, the CDR3 reads CASSLTVITNTGELFF.

On this clone itself: The CDR3 end is not reached by the read, which stops 3 residues before it; the germline J gene fills it in. The J gene is TRBJ1-5, the V gene TRBV6-2 or TRBV6-3; the match to TRBD1 covers 8 bases. This CDR3 spans 17 amino acids. CDR1 and CDR2 (germline): MNHEY, SVGEGT. Trimming cost V 2 bases and J 6 bases; bases outside gene matches: 12. Partial CDR3 DNA: TGTGCCAGCAGTTACATCTTACCGGGACAGGTTGTTCAGCCC. Its protein is CASSYILPGQVVQP. The complete CDR3 sequence is CASSYILPGQVVQPQHF.

On this clone itself: The CDR3 goes on 3 residues after the read ends, and that part is filled in from the germline J gene. This chain joins TRBV19 and TRBJ1-4; possible D gene TRBD1, 5 bases. Germline V gives CDR1 LNHDA, CDR2 SQIVND (reference sequence). The CDR3 length is 14 residues. V lost 5 bases and J 1 base, leaving 8 bases between the germline ends. CDR3 amino acids: CASSFTGTNEKLFF. The part of the CDR3 DNA that was read is TGTGCCAGTAGTTTTACAGGAACTAATGAAAAA.

As to this clone: The read halts 3 residues ahead of the CDR3 end, with the missing end drawn from the germline J gene. The chain carries TRBV30 and TRBJ2-7, with D tentatively TRBD1 (6 bases). Germline CDR1 reads GTSNPN; CDR2 reads SVGIG (reference sequence). Trimming removed 0 bases at V and 2 bases at J, with 11 bases between. The length of the CDR3 is 14 residues. This chain's CDR3 is CAWSVTGPTYEQYF. Partial CDR3 DNA: TGTGCCTGGAGTGTGACAGGTCCAACCTACGAG.

To note about this clone: Read data end 3 residues before the CDR3 end; the end is taken from the germline J gene. This sequence joins TRBV2 and TRBJ2-7; D is unresolved. Germline V gene sequence: CDR1 SNHLY, CDR2 FYNNEI. The CDR3 is 15 amino acids. Trimming left V 7 bases short and J 4 bases short, with 20 bases between. The sequenced part of the CDR3 DNA is TGTGCCAGCATGCAAGTGCTATTGTTAAATTACGAG. Protein sequence: CASMQVLLLNYE. The CDR3 in its entirety is CASMQVLLLNYEQYF.

About this clone itself: The CDR3 is cut off 3 residues early in the read; its end comes from the germline J gene. This chain connects TRBV7-2 to TRBJ1-1; 7 bases line up with TRBD1. The V segment lost 5 bases and the J segment 1 base; nucleotides outside the gene matches: 7. The CDR3 loop spans 15 amino acids. Germline lookup yields CDR1 SGHTA and CDR2 FQGNSA. Incomplete CDR3 DNA: TGTGCCAGCAGCCTATACAGGGGCGGGAACACTGAA. Residues: CASSLYRGGNTE. The complete CDR3 reads CASSLYRGGNTEAFF.

CDR3 bases read: TGTGCCAGCAGTTACAACGGACAGGGGGCGCCTGAG. This translates into CASSYNGQGAPE. The entire CDR3 sequence reads CASSYNGQGAPEQFF. The rearrangement links TRBV6-2 or TRBV6-3 to TRBJ2-1; 11 nucleotides line up with TRBD1. The observed sequence ends 3 residues before the CDR3 terminus, with the missing tail filled in from the germline J gene. The CDR3 extends over 15 amino acids. Germline V gene data show CDR1 as MNHEY and CDR2 as SVGEGT. The ends lost 2 bases at V and 9 bases at J; junction bases unmatched: 6.

As concerns this clone: Read sequence stops 3 residues before the CDR3 end, and the germline J gene provides the missing end. This sequence joins TRBV20-1 and TRBJ2-7, with 9 bases fitting TRBD2. The CDR3 is 13 residues long. CDR1 is DFQATT and CDR2 is SNEGSKA in the germline V gene (reference sequence). Germline trimming cut 3 bases from V and 3 bases from J; bases unmatched to any gene: 3. The CDR3 DNA, read in part, is TGCAGTGCTAGCTCACTAGCGGGCTACGAG. Encoded protein: CSASSLAGYE. The whole CDR3 protein is CSASSLAGYEQYF.

A note on this clone: The read ends 3 residues before the CDR3 terminus; that terminus is restored from the germline J gene. The genes are TRBV2 and TRBJ2-7; maybe TRBD1 (7 bases). Germline values: CDR1 SNHLY, CDR2 FYNNEI. Trimming cost V 6 bases and J 4 bases, with 25 bases left between them. The CDR3 totals 17 residues. The CDR3 is CASRRDRGRGAEYEQYF. The CDR3 bases that were read are TGTGCCAGCAGGCGGGACAGAGGGAGAGGGGCCGAATACGAG.

Comments on this clone: With the read ending 3 residues before the CDR3 end, the germline J gene is used to fill in that end. V and J are TRBV29-1 and TRBJ1-3; 7 bases fit TRBD1. CDR1 and CDR2 from the germline V gene are SQVTM and ANQGSEA. This CDR3 spans 12 amino acids. V shed 4 bases and J 4 bases; nucleotides not matched to a gene: 1. CDR3 loop: CSVAGQGNTIYF. Incomplete CDR3 DNA: TGCAGCGTTGCGGGACAGGGAAACACC.

The CDR3 protein is CATSRGGPGGYYGYTF. CDR3 DNA, as far as it was read: TGTGCCACCAGCAGAGGGGGGCCTGGTGGCTATTATGGC. The J gene is TRBJ1-2, the V gene TRBV15; D is perhaps TRBD1 (6 bases). The read gets to within 3 residues of the CDR3 end, and the germline J gene fills in the rest. Trimming stripped 1 base from V and 5 bases from J, with 17 bases between. CDR1 is LNHNV, CDR2 YYDKDF, per germline (reference sequence). The CDR3 runs 16 residues.

Details on this clone: The DNA ends 3 residues before the CDR3 does, and the rest of the CDR3 is filled in from the germline J gene. The chain has TRBV20-1 and TRBJ1-1; D unclear. This CDR3 contains 11 residues. The germline CDR1 and CDR2 sequences are DFQATT and SNEGSKA (reference sequence). Trimming left V 2 bases short and J 6 bases short, with 7 bases between. CDR3: CSARSVSEAFF. Incomplete CDR3 DNA: TGCAGTGCTAGATCGGTCTCTGAA.

Notes on this clone: The sequenced fragment ends 3 residues before the CDR3 boundary, so the rest is inferred from the germline J gene. The chain has TRBV30 and TRBJ2-3; 7 positions agree with TRBD1. Germline CDR1 and CDR2: GTSNPN and SVGIG (reference sequence). The CDR3 contains 13 residues. V shed 4 bases and J 2 bases; nucleotides not matched to a gene: 3. CDR3 bases read: TGTGCCTGGACTACAGGGGCCACAGATACG. Translation: CAWTTGATDT. The full CDR3 sequence reads CAWTTGATDTQYF.

The CDR3 reads CASSRDRSIAFF. The covered CDR3 bases are TGTGCCAGCAGCCGGGACAGAAGTATA. The V call is TRBV5-4, the J call TRBJ1-1; TRBD1 agrees at 7 bases. The CDR3 end falls 3 residues outside the read, so it is completed with the germline J gene. The CDR3 has 12 residues. The germline V gene encodes CDR1 SGHNT and CDR2 YYREEE (reference sequence).

With regard to this clone: Sequencing ends 3 residues short of the CDR3 end; the germline J gene provides the rest. The chain joins TRBV7-2 to TRBJ2-5, with 13 nucleotides matching TRBD2. V shed 4 bases and J 2 bases; nucleotides not matched to a gene: 1. In germline, CDR1 is SGHTA, CDR2 FQGNSA. This CDR3 region has 15 residues. The CDR3 sequence is CASSWGLAGQETQYF. The CDR3 DNA, read in part, is TGTGCCAGCAGCTGGGGACTAGCGGGACAAGAGACC. Combining the CDR3 with reference TRBV7-2 and TRBJ2-5 gives the whole variable domain GAGVSQSPSNKVTEKGKDVELRCDPISGHTALYWYRQSLGQGLEFLIYFQGNSAPDKSGLPSDRFSAERTGGSVSTLTIQRTQQEDSAVYLCASSWGLAGQETQYFGPGTRLLVL.

The CDR3 sequence: CASSIAGGPINEQFF. The DNA read from the CDR3 is TGTGCCAGCAGTATAGCGGGAGGGCCTATCAATGAG. The chain has TRBV6-4 and TRBJ2-1; TRBD2 matches 11 bases. The CDR3 extends 3 residues past the end of the read, so its final part is completed from the germline J gene. The germline CDR1 and CDR2 sequences are MRHNA and SNTAGT. The CDR3 consists of 15 residues. V shed 5 bases, J shed 6 bases, and the junction held 6 bases outside the gene matches.

To note about this clone: The read terminates 3 residues before the CDR3 end, so the remaining end is supplied by the germline J gene. V usage is TRBV5-1 and J usage is TRBJ2-2; D remains unclear. CDR1 SGHRS and CDR2 YFSETQ come from the germline V gene. Between the trimmed V and J ends, which lost 0 bases and 1 base, there was a span of 10 bases. The CDR3 is made up of 16 amino acids. Incomplete CDR3 DNA: TGCGCCAGCAGCTTGGAAGGCAGAAGGAACACCGGGGAG. Translating gives CASSLEGRRNTGE. The CDR3 reads in full as CASSLEGRRNTGELFF.

Comment on this clone: The DNA ends 3 residues before the CDR3 does, and the rest of the CDR3 is filled in from the germline J gene. This chain connects TRBV29-1 to TRBJ2-3; D unresolved. Trimming took 4 bases from V and 1 from J, leaving 12 bases between them. Germline V gene data show CDR1 as SQVTM and CDR2 as ANQGSEA. The CDR3 length is 14 residues. The CDR3 bases that were read are TGCAGCGTTGTGCCCATACGGGGCACAGATACG. Protein sequence: CSVVPIRGTDT. From start to end, the CDR3 is CSVVPIRGTDTQYF.

With regard to this clone: The read ends 3 residues shy of where the CDR3 ends; the end is completed using the germline J gene. The chain employs TRBV2 and TRBJ2-7, with TRBD1 matching 10 bases. With 6 bases clipped from V and 0 bases from J, the junction kept 11 bases outside the gene matches. The length of the CDR3 is 17 residues. Per the germline V gene, CDR1 is SNHLY and CDR2 is FYNNEI. The DNA read from the CDR3 is TGTGCCAGCAGGAGACAGGGGGCGAACGGACTCTCCTACGAG. Amino acids: CASRRQGANGLSYE. The CDR3 in its entirety is CASRRQGANGLSYEQYF.

In the case of this clone: The read falls 3 residues short of the CDR3 end, and the missing part is taken from the germline J gene. V and J are TRBV7-9 and TRBJ1-4; D might be TRBD1 (5 bases). Germline CDR1 SEHNR, CDR2 FQNEAQ (reference sequence). This CDR3 comprises 12 residues. The CDR3: CASSRQGGKLFF. Partial CDR3 DNA: TGTGCCAGCAGCCGGCAGGGTGGGAAA.

Points on this clone: The read gets to within 3 residues of the CDR3 end, and the germline J gene fills in the rest. V gene TRBV20-1 combines with J gene TRBJ2-1; D possibly corresponds to TRBD1 (6 bases). The CDR3 runs to 17 residues. Trimming took off 0 bases at V and 1 base at J, with 16 bases between the two ends. The germline V gene encodes CDR1 DFQATT and CDR2 SNEGSKA (reference sequence). CDR3 bases read: TGCAGTGCTAGAGACCCGGTTTCCGGGACATCCTACAATGAG. Protein product: CSARDPVSGTSYNE. The whole CDR3 is CSARDPVSGTSYNEQFF.